Presented here are 18 T cell receptor beta chains from one specimen sequenced in a study of blood T cells in healthy people across ages. Together with a sample-barcoded 5' primer, a J-beta primer mix was included in a second PCR lasting 7 to 11 cycles. Each CDR3 protein is one row after TCRdb ran MiXCR on the 5' RACE reads. Of some 1,800,000 distinct CDR3 sequences in the sample, about 39% are singletons; the top ten hold more than 20%. Sequencing used blood. The receptor set was obtained from a human donor in good health.

This chain joins TRBV7-2 and TRBJ1-5; no reliable D call. The CDR3 loop spans 14 amino acids. Germline V gene data show CDR1 as SGHTA and CDR2 as FQGNSA. V gave up 4 bases and J gave up 6 bases, with 13 bases separating them. The CDR3 nucleotides are TGTGCCAGCAGCTCACAGAGATCCAGTCAGCCCCAGCATTTT. Protein: CASSSQRSSQPQHF.

In this sample, this clonotype turned up a few times. The rearrangement uses TRBV7-2 and TRBJ2-6; possibly TRBD1 or TRBD2 for D (5 bases each). Germline V gene lookup returns CDR1 SGHTA and CDR2 FQGNSA. V was clipped by 5 bases and J by 0 bases, with 17 bases between them. The CDR3 sequence is 18 residues long. The CDR3 here is CASSPVRGAGSGANVLTF. The DNA of the CDR3 is TGTGCCAGCAGCCCGGTGAGGGGCGCGGGCTCTGGGGCCAACGTCCTGACTTTC.

The chain joins TRBV12-3 or TRBV12-4 to TRBJ2-2; D gene unclear. Trimming stripped 2 bases from V and 5 bases from J, with 6 bases between. This CDR3 contains 13 residues. The DNA for the CDR3 is TGTGCCAGCAGTTTACGGTTTACCGGGGAGCTGTTTTTT. It yields the protein CASSLRFTGELFF.

This clonotype was seen a handful of times. This sequence joins TRBV4-1 and TRBJ2-4; the match to TRBD1 covers 7 bases. V trimming: 3 bases; J trimming: 7 bases; junction bases outside the gene matches: 12. The CDR3 spans 16 residues. Germline loops: CDR1 MGHRA, CDR2 YSYEKL. The CDR3 nucleotides read TGCGCCAGCAGCCAGATCGGGACAGCCATAATTAACATTCAGTACTTC. It specifies CASSQIGTAIINIQYF.

This chain uses TRBV20-1 with TRBJ2-1, with 7 bases that match TRBD1. The germline V gene has CDR1 DFQATT and CDR2 SNEGSKA (reference sequence). This CDR3 is built from 16 residues. Here the CDR3 DNA reads TGCAGCGCCCAACGACGGACAGGCTGGTCCTACAATGAGCAGTTCTTC. Amino acid sequence: CSAQRRTGWSYNEQFF.

Only a few counts were recorded for this clonotype. This chain links TRBV9 with TRBJ2-5; the D is unclear. V dropped 0 bases and J dropped 5 bases, with 8 bases sitting between them. The CDR3 has 13 residues. Germline CDR1 is SGDLS and CDR2 is YYNGEE. In nucleotides, the CDR3 is TGTGCCAGCAGCGTAGCTGGACCTGAGACCCAGTACTTC. Its protein is CASSVAGPETQYF. Drawing the rest from reference TRBV9 and TRBJ2-5, the complete variable domain is DSGVTQTPKHLITATGQRVTLRCSPRSGDLSVYWYQQSLDQGLQFLIQYYNGEERAKGNILERFSAQQFPDLHSELNLSSLELGDSALYFCASSVAGPETQYFGPGTRLLVL.

In this sample, this clonotype turned up a few times. The V call is TRBV7-2, the J call TRBJ1-1; 7 bases are shared with TRBD1. The V gene's germline CDR1 is SGHTA and CDR2 FQGNSA. This CDR3 is 14 amino acids long. V trimming: 4 bases; J trimming: 1 base; junction bases outside the gene matches: 3. The CDR3 protein is CASSSKGANTEAFF. As DNA, the CDR3 is TGTGCCAGCAGCTCCAAGGGGGCGAACACTGAAGCTTTCTTT.

This clonotype occurred a few times. J is TRBJ2-1 and V is TRBV2, with D uncertain. V gave up 6 bases and J gave up 5 bases, with 8 bases separating them. Looked up from germline, CDR1 is SNHLY and CDR2 is FYNNEI. CDR3 length: 12 residues. CDR3 nucleotide sequence: TGTGCCAGCAGGGGCCTAGACAATGAGCAGTTCTTC. It yields the protein CASRGLDNEQFF.

This clonotype has a handful of counts. As DNA, the CDR3 is TGTGCCAGCAGTTACCTGGGGGGCAGGAGCTATGGCTACACCTTC. Protein product: CASSYLGGRSYGYTF. The rearrangement uses TRBV6-5 and TRBJ1-2; possible D gene TRBD1, 6 bases. Germline V gene lookup returns CDR1 MNHEY and CDR2 SVGAGI. This CDR3 spans 15 amino acids. The ends were cut back, 2 bases at V and 4 bases at J, with 14 bases in the middle.

This clonotype was seen more than once but under ten times. The V call is TRBV6-5, the J call TRBJ2-6; D perhaps matches TRBD1 (6 bases). Germline V lookup: CDR1 MNHEY, CDR2 SVGAGI. With 5 bases removed from V and 2 bases from J, the gap between germline ends came to 10 bases. The CDR3 loop spans 15 amino acids. The CDR3 protein is CASSTQGTGANVLTF. The CDR3 bases are TGTGCCAGCAGTACACAGGGTACTGGGGCCAACGTCCTGACTTTC.

This clonotype was found many times. The CDR3 sequence: CASSLNRDTEAFF. CDR3 in DNA: TGTGCCAGCAGCTTAAACAGGGACACTGAAGCTTTCTTT. The gene calls are TRBV7-3 and TRBJ1-1, with D tentatively TRBD1 (6 bases). CDR3 size: 13 residues. The germline V gene encodes CDR1 SGHTA and CDR2 FQGTGA. V gave up 1 base and J gave up 3 bases, with 6 bases separating them.

This rearrangement joins TRBV6-2 or TRBV6-3 to TRBJ2-2; D gene uncertain. This CDR3 comprises 13 residues. CDR1 MNHEY and CDR2 SVGEGT come from the germline V gene. V was shortened by 2 bases and J by 0 bases, with 1 base between the two germline ends. The CDR3 sequence: CASSYPNTGELFF. The CDR3 bases are TGTGCCAGCAGTTACCCGAACACCGGGGAGCTGTTTTTT.

V and J are TRBV4-1 and TRBJ2-3, with 7 bases matching TRBD2. V shed 2 bases and J 1 base; nucleotides not matched to a gene: 12. Germline V CDR1 and CDR2: MGHRA, YSYEKL. This CDR3 spans 18 amino acids. The CDR3 DNA reads as TGCGCCAGCAGCCAAATAGGGAGGGCATCCTCTGGCACAGATACGCAGTATTTT. It is translated as CASSQIGRASSGTDTQYF.

The chain links TRBV6-5 to TRBJ1-1, with 7 bases that match TRBD1. CDR3 length: 15 amino acids. Germline assignment: CDR1 MNHEY and CDR2 SVGAGI. Trimming at V came to 4 bases and at J to 5 bases, leaving 10 bases not matched to a gene. CDR3 sequence: CASSSSKTGWTEAFF. The CDR3 DNA is TGTGCCAGCAGTTCTTCCAAGACAGGGTGGACTGAAGCTTTCTTT.

The chain links TRBV28 to TRBJ2-5; 9 bases map to TRBD1. Germline CDR1 MDHEN, CDR2 SYDVKM. V lost 8 bases to trimming and J lost 3 bases; unmatched junction nucleotides: 13. CDR3 size: 16 residues. This CDR3 reads CASCLLGQGGEETQYF. CDR3 coding DNA: TGTGCCAGCTGTCTCCTGGGACAGGGAGGGGAAGAGACCCAGTACTTC.

This chain joins TRBV4-1 and TRBJ2-2, with 9 bases fitting TRBD2. CDR3 length: 15 residues. With V trimmed by 2 bases and J by 6 bases, 4 bases remained unmatched. Germline CDR1 MGHRA, CDR2 YSYEKL. The CDR3 DNA is TGCGCCAGCAGCCAAAGGGGACTAGCCGCCGGGGAGCTGTTTTTT. Protein product: CASSQRGLAAGELFF.

This chain connects TRBV11-2 to TRBJ2-7; 8 bases align to TRBD1. Germline CDR1 SGHAT, CDR2 FQNNGV. J was trimmed by 7 bases and V by 5 bases; bases with no gene match: 10. The length of the CDR3 is 14 residues. This chain's CDR3 is CASSDRDRYNEQYF. CDR3 bases: TGTGCCAGCAGCGACCGGGACAGGTACAATGAGCAGTACTTC. Together with reference TRBV11-2 and TRBJ2-7, the CDR3 gives the full variable domain: EAGVAQSPRYKIIEKRQSVAFWCNPISGHATLYWYQQILGQGPKLLIQFQNNGVVDDSQLPKDRFSAERLKGVDSTLKIQPAKLEDSAVYLCASSDRDRYNEQYFGPGTRLTVT.

This clonotype came up a few times. The chain has TRBV20-1 and TRBJ2-5, with 7 bases lining up with TRBD2. The V gene end was trimmed by 6 bases and the J gene end by 3 bases; junction bases not matched to a gene: 16. The CDR3 has 16 amino acids. Germline-derived CDR1 and CDR2 are DFQATT and SNEGSKA (reference sequence). DNA of the CDR3: TGCAGTGCGAATCCCATACTAGCGAAACGTGAAGAGACCCAGTACTTC. Translation gives CSANPILAKREETQYF.